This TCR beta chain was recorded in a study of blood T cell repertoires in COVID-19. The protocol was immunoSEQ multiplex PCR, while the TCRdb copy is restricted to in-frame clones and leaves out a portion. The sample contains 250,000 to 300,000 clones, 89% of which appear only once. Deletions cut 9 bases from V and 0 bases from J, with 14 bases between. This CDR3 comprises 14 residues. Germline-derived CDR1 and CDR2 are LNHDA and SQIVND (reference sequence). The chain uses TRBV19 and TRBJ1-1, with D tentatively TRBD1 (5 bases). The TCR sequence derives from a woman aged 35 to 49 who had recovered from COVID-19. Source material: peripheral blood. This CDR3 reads CASRRQSMNTEAFF. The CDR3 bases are TGTGCCAGCCGTCGACAGTCGATGAACACTGAAGCTTTCTTT.